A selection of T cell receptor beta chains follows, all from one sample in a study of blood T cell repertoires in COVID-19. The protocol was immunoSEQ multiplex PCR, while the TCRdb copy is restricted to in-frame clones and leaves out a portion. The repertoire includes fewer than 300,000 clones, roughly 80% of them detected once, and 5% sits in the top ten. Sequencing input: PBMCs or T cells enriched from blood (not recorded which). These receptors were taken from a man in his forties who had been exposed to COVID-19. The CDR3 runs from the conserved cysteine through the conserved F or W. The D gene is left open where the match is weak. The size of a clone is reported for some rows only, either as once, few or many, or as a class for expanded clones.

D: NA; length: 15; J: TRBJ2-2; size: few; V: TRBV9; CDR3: CASSPRLGVGGELFF; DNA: TGTGCCAGCAGCCCAAGGCTGGGAGTGGGCGGGGAGCTGTTTTTT
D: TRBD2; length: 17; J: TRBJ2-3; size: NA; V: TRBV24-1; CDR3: CATLGTSGTSSTDTQYF; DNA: TGTGCCACCCTAGGGACTAGCGGGACGAGTAGCACAGATACGCAGTATTTT
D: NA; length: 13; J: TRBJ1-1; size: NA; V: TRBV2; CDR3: CANTAARDTEAFF; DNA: TGTGCCAACACGGCCGCACGGGACACTGAAGCTTTCTTT
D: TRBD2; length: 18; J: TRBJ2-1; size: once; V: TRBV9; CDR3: CASSVPTPPSGNYNEQFF; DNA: TGTGCCAGCAGCGTACCTACTCCCCCTAGCGGGAATTACAATGAGCAGTTCTTC
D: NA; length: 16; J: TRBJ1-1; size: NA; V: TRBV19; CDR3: CASSLWFGGRNTEAFF; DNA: TGTGCCAGTAGCCTATGGTTCGGGGGGCGGAACACTGAAGCTTTCTTT
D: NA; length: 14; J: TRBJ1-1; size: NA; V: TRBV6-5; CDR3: CASRIGIRDTEAFF; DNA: TGTGCCAGCAGGATAGGGATCAGGGACACTGAAGCTTTCTTT
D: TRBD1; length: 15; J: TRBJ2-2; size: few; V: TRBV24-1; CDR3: CATSAGQGYTGELFF; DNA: TGTGCCACCAGTGCGGGACAGGGATACACCGGGGAGCTGTTTTTT
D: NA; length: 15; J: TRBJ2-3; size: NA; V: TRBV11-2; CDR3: CASSSLQGGTDTQYF; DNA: TGTGCCAGCAGCTCCCTACAGGGGGGGACAGATACGCAGTATTTT
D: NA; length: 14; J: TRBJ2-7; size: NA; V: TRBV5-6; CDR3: CASSLAAVLYEQYF; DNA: TGTGCCAGCAGCTTGGCCGCCGTACTCTACGAGCAGTACTTC
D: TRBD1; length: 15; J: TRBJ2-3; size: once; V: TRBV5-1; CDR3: CASSPDRGGGRTQYF; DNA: TGCGCCAGCAGCCCCGACAGGGGGGGAGGGAGGACGCAGTATTTT
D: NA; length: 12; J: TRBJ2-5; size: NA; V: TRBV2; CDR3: CASLTSGETQYF; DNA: TGTGCCAGCCTTACTAGTGGGGAGACCCAGTACTTC
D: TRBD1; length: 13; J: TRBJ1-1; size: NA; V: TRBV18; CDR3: CASSPVGTGEAFF; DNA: TGTGCCAGCTCACCAGTGGGGACAGGTGAAGCTTTCTTT
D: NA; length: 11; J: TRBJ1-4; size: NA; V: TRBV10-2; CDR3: CASGDFKKLFF; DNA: TGCGCCAGCGGGGACTTTAAAAAACTGTTTTTT
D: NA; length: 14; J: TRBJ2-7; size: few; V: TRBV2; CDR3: CASSDLGSDREQYF; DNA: TGTGCCAGCAGTGACCTAGGGAGTGATCGCGAGCAGTACTTC
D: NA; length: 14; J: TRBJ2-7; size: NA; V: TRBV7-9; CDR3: CASSLVIGSGEQYF; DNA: TGTGCCAGCAGCTTAGTCATAGGGAGCGGCGAGCAGTACTTC
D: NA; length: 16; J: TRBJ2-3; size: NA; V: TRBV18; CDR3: CASSQTDKLSTDTQYF; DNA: TGTGCCAGCTCACAGACCGACAAGCTTAGCACAGATACGCAGTATTTT
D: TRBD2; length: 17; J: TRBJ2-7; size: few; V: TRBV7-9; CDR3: CASSLRSAGGSSYEQYF; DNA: TGTGCCAGCAGCTTGAGGTCGGCGGGAGGCTCGTCCTACGAGCAGTACTTC
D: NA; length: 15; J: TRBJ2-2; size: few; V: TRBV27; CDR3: CASSYQTGGTGELFF; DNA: TGTGCCAGCAGTTACCAGACCGGGGGCACCGGGGAGCTGTTTTTT
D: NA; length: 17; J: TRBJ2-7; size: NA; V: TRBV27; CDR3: CASSLSWTAQIPYEQYF; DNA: TGTGCCAGCAGTTTATCATGGACAGCTCAAATTCCCTACGAGCAGTACTTC
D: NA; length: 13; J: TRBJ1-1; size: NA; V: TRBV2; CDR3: CASKTGPNTEAFF; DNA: TGTGCCAGCAAGACAGGACCGAACACTGAAGCTTTCTTT
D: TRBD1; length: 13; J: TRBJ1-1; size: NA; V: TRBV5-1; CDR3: CASKGQLNTEAFF; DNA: TGCGCCAGCAAGGGACAGTTGAACACTGAAGCTTTCTTT
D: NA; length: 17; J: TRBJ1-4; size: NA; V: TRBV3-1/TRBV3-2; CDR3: CASSLNPTGRANEKLFF; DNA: TGTGCCAGCAGCCTGAACCCTACAGGGAGAGCTAATGAAAAACTGTTTTTT
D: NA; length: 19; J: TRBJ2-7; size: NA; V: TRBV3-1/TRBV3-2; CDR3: CASSQVAHIWEVQPYEQYF; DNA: TGTGCCAGCAGCCAAGTCGCCCACATCTGGGAGGTACAACCCTACGAGCAGTACTTC
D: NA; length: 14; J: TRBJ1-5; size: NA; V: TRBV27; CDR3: CASSLGRVGQPQHF; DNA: TGTGCCAGCAGTTTAGGCAGGGTAGGGCAGCCCCAGCATTTT
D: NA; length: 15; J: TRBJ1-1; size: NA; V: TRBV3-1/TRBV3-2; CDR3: CASSQDGGDNTEAFF; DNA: TGTGCCAGCAGCCAAGATGGCGGGGACAACACTGAAGCTTTCTTT
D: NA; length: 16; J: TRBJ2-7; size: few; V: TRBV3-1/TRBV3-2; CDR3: CASSLRTGFSIHEQYF; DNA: TGTGCCAGCAGCTTGAGGACGGGGTTCTCTATCCACGAGCAGTACTTC
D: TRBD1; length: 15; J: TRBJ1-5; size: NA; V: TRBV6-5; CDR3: CAIKDRALNYQPQHF; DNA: TGTGCCATCAAGGACAGGGCCCTAAACTACCAGCCCCAGCATTTT
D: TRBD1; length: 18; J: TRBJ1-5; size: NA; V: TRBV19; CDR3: CASSPAVFLTGGNQPQHF; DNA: TGTGCCAGTAGTCCAGCAGTATTCTTGACAGGGGGCAATCAGCCCCAGCATTTT
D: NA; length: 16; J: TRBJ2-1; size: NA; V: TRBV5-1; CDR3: CASRLTGEPPYNEQFF; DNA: TGCGCCAGCAGGCTCACCGGAGAACCCCCCTACAATGAGCAGTTCTTC
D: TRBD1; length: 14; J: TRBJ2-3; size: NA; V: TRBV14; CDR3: CASSRRGFTDTQYF; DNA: TGTGCCAGCAGCCGCAGGGGGTTCACAGATACGCAGTATTTT